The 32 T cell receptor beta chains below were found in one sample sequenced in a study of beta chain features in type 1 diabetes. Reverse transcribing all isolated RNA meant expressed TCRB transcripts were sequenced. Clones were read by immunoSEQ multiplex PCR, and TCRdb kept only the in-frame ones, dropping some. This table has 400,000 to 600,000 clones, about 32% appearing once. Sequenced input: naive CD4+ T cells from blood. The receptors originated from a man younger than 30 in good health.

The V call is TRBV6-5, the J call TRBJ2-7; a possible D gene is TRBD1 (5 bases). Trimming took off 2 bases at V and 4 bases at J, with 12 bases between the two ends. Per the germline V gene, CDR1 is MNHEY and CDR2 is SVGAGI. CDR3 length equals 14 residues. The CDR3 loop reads CASSYRLKGYEQYF. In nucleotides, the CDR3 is TGTGCCAGCAGTTACCGCCTTAAGGGGTACGAGCAGTACTTC.

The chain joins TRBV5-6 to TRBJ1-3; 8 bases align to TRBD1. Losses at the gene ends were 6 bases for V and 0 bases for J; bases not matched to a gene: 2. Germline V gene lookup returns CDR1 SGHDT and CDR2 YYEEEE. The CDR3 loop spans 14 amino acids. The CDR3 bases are TGTGCCAGCAAAGGACAGGGCTCTGGAAACACCATATATTTT. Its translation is CASKGQGSGNTIYF.

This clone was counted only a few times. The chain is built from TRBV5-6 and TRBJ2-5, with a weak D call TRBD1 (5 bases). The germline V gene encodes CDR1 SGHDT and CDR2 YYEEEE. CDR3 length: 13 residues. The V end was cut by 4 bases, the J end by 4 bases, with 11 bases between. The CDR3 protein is CASSGRVRETQYF. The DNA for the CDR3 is TGTGCCAGCAGCGGCAGGGTGCGAGAGACCCAGTACTTC. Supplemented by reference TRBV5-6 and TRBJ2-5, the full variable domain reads DAGVTQSPTHLIKTRGQQVTLRCSPKSGHDTVSWYQQALGQGPQFIFQYYEEEERQRGNFPDRFSGHQFPNYSSELNVNALLLGDSALYLCASSGRVRETQYFGPGTRLLVL.

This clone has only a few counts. The CDR3 DNA follows: TGTGCCTGGGGAGCGGGAGGGCCTGGCGAGCAGTACTTC. Protein sequence: CAWGAGGPGEQYF. The genes are TRBV30 and TRBJ2-7; 10 positions match TRBD2. The CDR3 is made up of 13 amino acids. Per the germline V gene, CDR1 is GTSNPN and CDR2 is SVGIG (reference sequence). Trimming took 5 bases from V and 6 from J; bases not matched to a gene: 7.

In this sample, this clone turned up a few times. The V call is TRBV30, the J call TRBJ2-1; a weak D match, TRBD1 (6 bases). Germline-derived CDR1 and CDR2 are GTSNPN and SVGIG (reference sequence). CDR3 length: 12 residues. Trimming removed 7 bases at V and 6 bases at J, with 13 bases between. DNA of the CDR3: TGTGCCTTTCGAGGGGGACCCAATGAGCAGTTCTTC. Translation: CAFRGGPNEQFF.

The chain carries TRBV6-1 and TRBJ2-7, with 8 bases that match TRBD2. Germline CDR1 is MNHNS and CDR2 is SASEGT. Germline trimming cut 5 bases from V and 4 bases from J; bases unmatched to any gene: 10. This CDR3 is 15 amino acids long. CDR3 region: CASSKGMASGYEQYF. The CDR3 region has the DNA TGTGCCAGCAGTAAAGGGATGGCTAGCGGGTACGAGCAGTACTTC.

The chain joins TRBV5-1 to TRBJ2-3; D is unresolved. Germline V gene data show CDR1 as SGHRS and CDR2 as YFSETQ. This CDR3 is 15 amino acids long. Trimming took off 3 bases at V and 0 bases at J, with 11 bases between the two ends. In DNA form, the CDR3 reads TGCGCCAGCAGCTCTACACTGGCTAGCACAGATACGCAGTATTTT. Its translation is CASSSTLASTDTQYF.

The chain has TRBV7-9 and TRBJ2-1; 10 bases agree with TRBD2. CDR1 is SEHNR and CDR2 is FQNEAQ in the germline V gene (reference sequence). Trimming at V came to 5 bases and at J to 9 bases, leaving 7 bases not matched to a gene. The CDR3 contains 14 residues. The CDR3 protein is CASSQSSGSLEQFF. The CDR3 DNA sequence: TGTGCCAGCAGCCAATCTAGCGGGAGTCTTGAGCAGTTCTTC. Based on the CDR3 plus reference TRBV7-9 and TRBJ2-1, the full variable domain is DTGVSQNPRHKITKRGQNVTFRCDPISEHNRLYWYRQTLGQGPEFLTYFQNEAQLEKSRLLSDRFSAERPKGSFSTLEIQRTEQGDSAMYLCASSQSSGSLEQFFGPGTRLTVL.

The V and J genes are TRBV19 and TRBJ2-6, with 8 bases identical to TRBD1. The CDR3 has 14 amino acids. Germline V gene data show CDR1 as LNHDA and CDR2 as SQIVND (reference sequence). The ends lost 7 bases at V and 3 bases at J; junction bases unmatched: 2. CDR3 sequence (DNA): TGTGCCAGTACCGGGACAGGTGGGGCCAACGTCCTGACTTTC. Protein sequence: CASTGTGGANVLTF.

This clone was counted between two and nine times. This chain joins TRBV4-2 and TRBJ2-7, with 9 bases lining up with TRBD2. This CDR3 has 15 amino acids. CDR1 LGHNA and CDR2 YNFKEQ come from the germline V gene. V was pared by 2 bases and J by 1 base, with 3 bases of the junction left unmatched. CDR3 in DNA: TGTGCCAGCAGCCAATCGACTAGCGGATCCTACGAGCAGTACTTC. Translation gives CASSQSTSGSYEQYF.

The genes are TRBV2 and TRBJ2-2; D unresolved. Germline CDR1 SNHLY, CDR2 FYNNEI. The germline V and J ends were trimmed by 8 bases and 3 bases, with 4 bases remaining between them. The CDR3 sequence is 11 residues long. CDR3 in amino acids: CASADTGELFF. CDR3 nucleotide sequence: TGTGCCAGCGCGGACACCGGGGAGCTGTTTTTT.

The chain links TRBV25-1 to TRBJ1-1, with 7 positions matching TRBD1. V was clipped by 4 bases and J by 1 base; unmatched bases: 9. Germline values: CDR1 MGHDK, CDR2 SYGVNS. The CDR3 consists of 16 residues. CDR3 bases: TGTGCCAGCAGTGTCGGAGGCAGGGGGACGAACACTGAAGCTTTCTTT. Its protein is CASSVGGRGTNTEAFF.

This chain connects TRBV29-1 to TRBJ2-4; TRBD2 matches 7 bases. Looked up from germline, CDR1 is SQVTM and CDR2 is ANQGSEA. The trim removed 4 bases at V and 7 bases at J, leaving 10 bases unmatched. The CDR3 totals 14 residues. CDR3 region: CSVGAWGGSNIQYF. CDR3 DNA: TGCAGCGTTGGTGCTTGGGGCGGGAGTAACATTCAGTACTTC.

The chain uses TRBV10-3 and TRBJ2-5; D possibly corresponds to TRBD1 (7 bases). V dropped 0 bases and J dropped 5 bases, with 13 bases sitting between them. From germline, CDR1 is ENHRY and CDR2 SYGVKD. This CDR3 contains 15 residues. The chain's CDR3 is CAISESGLTGETQYF. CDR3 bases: TGTGCCATCAGTGAGTCGGGACTGACAGGGGAGACCCAGTACTTC.

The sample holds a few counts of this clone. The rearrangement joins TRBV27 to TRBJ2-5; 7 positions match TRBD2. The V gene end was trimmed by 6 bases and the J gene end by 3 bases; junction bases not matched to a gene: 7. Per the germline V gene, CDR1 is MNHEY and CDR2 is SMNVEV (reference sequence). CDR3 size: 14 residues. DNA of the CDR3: TGTGCCAGCAGACCATGGGGGGGAGAAGAGACCCAGTACTTC. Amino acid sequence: CASRPWGGEETQYF.

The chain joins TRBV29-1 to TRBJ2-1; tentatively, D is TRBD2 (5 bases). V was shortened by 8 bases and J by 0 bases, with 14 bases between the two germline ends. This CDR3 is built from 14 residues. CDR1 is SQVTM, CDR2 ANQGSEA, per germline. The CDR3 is CSCRTGSSYNEQFF. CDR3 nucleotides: TGCAGCTGCCGGACGGGGAGCTCCTACAATGAGCAGTTCTTC.

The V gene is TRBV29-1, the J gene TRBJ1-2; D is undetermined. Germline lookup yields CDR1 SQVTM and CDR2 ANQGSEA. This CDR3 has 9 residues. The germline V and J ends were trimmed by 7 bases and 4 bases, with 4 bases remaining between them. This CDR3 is CSDGYGYTF. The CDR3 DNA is TGCAGCGACGGCTATGGCTACACCTTC.

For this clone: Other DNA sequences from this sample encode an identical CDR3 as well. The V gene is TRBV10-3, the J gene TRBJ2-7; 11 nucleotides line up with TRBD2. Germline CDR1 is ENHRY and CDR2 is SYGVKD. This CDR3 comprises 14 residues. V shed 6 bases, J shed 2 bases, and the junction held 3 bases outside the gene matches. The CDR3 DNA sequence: TGTGCCATCAGCGGGACTAGCGGAGCCTACGAGCAGTACTTC. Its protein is CAISGTSGAYEQYF.

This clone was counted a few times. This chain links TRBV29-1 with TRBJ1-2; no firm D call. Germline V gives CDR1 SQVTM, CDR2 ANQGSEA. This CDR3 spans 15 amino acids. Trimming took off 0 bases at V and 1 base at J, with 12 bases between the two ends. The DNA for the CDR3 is TGCAGCGTTGAAGATCGGAGAGTCGGTAACTATGGCTACACCTTC. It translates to CSVEDRRVGNYGYTF.

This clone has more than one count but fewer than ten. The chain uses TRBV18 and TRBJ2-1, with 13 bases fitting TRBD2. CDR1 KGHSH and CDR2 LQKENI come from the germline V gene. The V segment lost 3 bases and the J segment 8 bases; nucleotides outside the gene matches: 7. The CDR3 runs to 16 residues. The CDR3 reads CASSPQLAGGLDEQFF. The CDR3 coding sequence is TGTGCCAGCTCACCTCAACTAGCGGGAGGGCTGGATGAGCAGTTCTTC.

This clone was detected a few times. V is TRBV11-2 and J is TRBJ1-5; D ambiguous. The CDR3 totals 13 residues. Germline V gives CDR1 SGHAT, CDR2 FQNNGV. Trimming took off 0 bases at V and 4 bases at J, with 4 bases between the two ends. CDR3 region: CASSLDRNQPQHF. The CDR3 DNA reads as TGTGCCAGCAGCTTAGATCGGAATCAGCCCCAGCATTTT.

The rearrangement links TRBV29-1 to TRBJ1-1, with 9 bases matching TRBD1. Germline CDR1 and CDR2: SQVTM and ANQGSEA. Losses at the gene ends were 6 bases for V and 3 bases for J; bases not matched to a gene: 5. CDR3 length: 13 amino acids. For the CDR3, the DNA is TGCAGCGTCGGGGACAGGGCGGACACTGAAGCTTTCTTT. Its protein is CSVGDRADTEAFF.

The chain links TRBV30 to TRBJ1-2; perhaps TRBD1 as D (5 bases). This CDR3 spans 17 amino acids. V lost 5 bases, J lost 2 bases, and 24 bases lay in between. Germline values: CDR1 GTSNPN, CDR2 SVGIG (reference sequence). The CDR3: CAWGAPRTGVVNYGYTF. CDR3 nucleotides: TGTGCCTGGGGGGCCCCTAGAACAGGTGTTGTGAACTATGGCTACACCTTC.

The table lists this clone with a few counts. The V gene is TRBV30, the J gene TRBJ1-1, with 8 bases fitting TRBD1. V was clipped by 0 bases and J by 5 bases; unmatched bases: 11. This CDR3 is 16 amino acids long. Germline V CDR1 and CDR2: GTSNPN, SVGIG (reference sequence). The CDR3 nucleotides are TGTGCCTGGAGTGTACGGGTTTACAGGGGGAGGACTGAAGCTTTCTTT. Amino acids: CAWSVRVYRGRTEAFF. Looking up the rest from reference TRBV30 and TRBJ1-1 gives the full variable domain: SQTIHQWPATLVQPVGSPLSLECTVEGTSNPNLYWYRQAAGRGLQLLFYSVGIGQISSEVPQNLSASRPQDRQFILSSKKLLLSDSGFYLCAWSVRVYRGRTEAFFGQGTRLTVV.

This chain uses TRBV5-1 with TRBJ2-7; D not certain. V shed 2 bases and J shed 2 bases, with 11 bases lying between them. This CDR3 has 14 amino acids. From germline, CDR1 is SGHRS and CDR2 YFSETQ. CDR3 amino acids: CASSFQLMTYEQYF. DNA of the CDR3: TGCGCCAGCAGCTTCCAGCTCATGACCTACGAGCAGTACTTC.

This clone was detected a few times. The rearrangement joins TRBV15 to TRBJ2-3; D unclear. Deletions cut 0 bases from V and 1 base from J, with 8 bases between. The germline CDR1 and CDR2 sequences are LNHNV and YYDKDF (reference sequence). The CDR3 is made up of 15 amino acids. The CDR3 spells CATSRDGLRTDTQYF. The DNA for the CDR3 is TGTGCCACCAGCAGAGATGGGCTGCGCACAGATACGCAGTATTTT.

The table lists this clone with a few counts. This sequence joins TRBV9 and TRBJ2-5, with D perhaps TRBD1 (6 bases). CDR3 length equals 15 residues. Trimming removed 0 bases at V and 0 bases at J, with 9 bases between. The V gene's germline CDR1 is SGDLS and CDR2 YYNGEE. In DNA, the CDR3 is TGTGCCAGCAGCGTAGGGACAGCGTACCAAGAGACCCAGTACTTC. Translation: CASSVGTAYQETQYF. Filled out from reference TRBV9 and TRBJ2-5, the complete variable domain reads DSGVTQTPKHLITATGQRVTLRCSPRSGDLSVYWYQQSLDQGLQFLIQYYNGEERAKGNILERFSAQQFPDLHSELNLSSLELGDSALYFCASSVGTAYQETQYFGPGTRLLVL.

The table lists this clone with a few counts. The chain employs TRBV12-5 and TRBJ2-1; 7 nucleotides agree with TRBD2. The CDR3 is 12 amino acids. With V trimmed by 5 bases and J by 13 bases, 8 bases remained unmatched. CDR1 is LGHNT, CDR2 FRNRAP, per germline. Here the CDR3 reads CASGLAEGRQFF. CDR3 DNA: TGTGCTAGTGGTCTAGCGGAAGGACGTCAGTTCTTC.

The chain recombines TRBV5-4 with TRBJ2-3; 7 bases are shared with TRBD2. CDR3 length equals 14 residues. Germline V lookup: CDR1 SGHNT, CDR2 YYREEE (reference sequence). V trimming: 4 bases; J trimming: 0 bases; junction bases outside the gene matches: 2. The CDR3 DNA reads TGTGCCAGCAGCCCGGGAGGTAGCACAGATACGCAGTATTTT. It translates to CASSPGGSTDTQYF.

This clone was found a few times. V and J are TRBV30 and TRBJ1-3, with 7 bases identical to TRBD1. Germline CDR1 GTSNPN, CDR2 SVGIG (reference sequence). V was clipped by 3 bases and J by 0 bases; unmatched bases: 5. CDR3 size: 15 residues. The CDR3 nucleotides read TGTGCCTGGAGCCGCAGGACAGGCTCTGGAAACACCATATATTTT. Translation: CAWSRRTGSGNTIYF.

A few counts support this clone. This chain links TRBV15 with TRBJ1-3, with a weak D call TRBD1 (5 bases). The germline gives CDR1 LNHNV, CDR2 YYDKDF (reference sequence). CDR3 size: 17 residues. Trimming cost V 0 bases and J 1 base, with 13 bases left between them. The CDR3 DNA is TGTGCCACCAGCAGAGATAAGACAGAACTGTCTGGAAACACCATATATTTT. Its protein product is CATSRDKTELSGNTIYF.

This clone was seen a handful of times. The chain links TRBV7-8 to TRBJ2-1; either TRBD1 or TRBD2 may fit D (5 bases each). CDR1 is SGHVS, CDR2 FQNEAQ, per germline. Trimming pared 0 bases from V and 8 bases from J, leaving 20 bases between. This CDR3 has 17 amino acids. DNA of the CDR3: TGTGCCAGCAGCTTAGCCGGGACCAGACCGTTGGTGTATGAGCAGTTCTTC. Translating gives CASSLAGTRPLVYEQFF.